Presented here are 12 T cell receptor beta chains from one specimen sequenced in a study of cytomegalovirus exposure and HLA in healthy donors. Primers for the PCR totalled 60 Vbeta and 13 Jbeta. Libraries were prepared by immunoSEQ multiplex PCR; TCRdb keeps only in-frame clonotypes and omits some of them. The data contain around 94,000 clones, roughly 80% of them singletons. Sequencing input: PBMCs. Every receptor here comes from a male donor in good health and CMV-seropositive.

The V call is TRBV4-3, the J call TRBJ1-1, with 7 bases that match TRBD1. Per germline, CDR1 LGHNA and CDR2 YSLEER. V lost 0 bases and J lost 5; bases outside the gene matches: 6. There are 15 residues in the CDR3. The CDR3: CASSQETQGETEAFF. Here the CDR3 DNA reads TGCGCCAGCAGCCAAGAAACTCAGGGGGAGACTGAAGCTTTCTTT.

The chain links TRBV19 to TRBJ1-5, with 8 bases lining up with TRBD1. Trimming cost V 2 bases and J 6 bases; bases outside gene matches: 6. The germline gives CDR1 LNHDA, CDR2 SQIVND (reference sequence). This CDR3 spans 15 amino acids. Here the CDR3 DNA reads TGTGCCAGTAGTATATCGCAGGGGGCGGCTCAGCCCCAGCATTTT. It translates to CASSISQGAAQPQHF.

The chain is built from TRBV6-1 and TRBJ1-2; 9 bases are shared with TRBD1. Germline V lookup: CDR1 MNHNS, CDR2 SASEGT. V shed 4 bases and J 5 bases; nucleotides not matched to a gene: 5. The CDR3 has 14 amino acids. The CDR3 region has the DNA TGTGCCAGCAGTGGAGGGGACAGGGTATATGGCTACACCTTC. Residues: CASSGGDRVYGYTF.

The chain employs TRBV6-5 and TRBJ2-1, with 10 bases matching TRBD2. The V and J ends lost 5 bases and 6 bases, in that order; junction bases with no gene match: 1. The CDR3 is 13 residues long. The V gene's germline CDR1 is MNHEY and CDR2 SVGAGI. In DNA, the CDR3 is TGTGCCAGCAGTAGCGGGAGGGCCAATGAGCAGTTCTTC. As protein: CASSSGRANEQFF.

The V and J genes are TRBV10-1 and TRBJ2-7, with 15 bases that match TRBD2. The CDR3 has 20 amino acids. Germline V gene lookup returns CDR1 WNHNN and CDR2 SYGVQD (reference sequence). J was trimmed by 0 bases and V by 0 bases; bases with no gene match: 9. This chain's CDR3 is CASSESDSGTSGRTSYEQYF. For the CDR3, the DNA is TGCGCCAGCAGTGAGTCCGACTCCGGGACTAGCGGGAGGACCTCCTACGAGCAGTACTTC.

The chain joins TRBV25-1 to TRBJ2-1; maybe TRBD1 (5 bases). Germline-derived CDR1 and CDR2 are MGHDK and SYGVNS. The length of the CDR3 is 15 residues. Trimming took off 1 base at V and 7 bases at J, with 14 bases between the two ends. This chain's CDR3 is CASSEFGVRGNEQFF. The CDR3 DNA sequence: TGTGCCAGCAGTGAATTTGGGGTAAGGGGAAATGAGCAGTTCTTC.

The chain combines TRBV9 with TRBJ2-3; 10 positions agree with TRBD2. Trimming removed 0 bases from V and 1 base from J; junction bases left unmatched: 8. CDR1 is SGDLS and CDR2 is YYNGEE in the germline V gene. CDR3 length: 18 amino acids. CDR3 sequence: CASSVGRSSGRGTDTQYF. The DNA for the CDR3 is TGTGCCAGCAGCGTAGGACGGTCTAGCGGGAGAGGCACAGATACGCAGTATTTT.

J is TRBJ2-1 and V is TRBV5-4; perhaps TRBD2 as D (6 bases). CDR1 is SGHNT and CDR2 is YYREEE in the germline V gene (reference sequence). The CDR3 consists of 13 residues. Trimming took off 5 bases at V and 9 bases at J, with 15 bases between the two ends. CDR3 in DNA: TGTGCCAGCAGTTCCCGGAGGGCCTTTGAGCAGTTCTTC. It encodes CASSSRRAFEQFF.

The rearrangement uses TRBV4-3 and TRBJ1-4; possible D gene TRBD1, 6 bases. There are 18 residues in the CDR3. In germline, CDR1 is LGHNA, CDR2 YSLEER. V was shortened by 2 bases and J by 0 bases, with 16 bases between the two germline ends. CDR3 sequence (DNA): TGCGCCAGCAGCCAAAGGGACATCCTAACCACAACTAATGAAAAACTGTTTTTT. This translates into CASSQRDILTTTNEKLFF.

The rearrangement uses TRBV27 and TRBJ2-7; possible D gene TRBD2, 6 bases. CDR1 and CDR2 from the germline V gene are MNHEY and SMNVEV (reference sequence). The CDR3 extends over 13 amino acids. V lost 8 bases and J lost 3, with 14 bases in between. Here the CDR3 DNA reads TGTGCCAGCCAGGGAGGAGGCTTCTACGAGCAGTACTTC. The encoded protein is CASQGGGFYEQYF.

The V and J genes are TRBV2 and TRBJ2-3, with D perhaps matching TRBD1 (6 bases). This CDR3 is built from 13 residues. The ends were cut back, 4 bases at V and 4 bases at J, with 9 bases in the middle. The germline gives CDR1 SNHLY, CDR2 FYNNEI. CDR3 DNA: TGTGCCAGCAGTGGCACAGGGTCAGATACGCAGTATTTT. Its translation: CASSGTGSDTQYF. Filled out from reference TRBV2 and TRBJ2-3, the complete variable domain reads EPEVTQTPSHQVTQMGQEVILRCVPISNHLYFYWYRQILGQKVEFLVSFYNNEISEKSEIFDDQFSVERPDGSNFTLKIRSTKLEDSAMYFCASSGTGSDTQYFGPGTRLTVL.

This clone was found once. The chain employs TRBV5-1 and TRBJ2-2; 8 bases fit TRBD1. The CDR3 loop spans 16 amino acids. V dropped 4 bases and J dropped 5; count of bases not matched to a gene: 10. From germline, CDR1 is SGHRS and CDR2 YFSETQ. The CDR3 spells CASSRSGTGDTGELFF. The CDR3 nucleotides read TGCGCCAGCAGCCGTTCCGGGACAGGAGATACCGGGGAGCTGTTTTTT.